This T cell receptor (beta chain) was identified during a study of Ad26.COV2.S vaccination and SARS-CoV-2 variants. Study conclusions and caveats: Measurement of non-spike TCR breadth gave similar results in vaccine and placebo recipients.

The V end lost 0 bases, the J end lost 7 bases, and 11 bases lay between the germline ends. This CDR3 has 14 amino acids. The germline gives CDR1 SGHRS, CDR2 YFSETQ. Indicated treatment: over 15 received Ad26.COV2.S at low or high dose, single or two shots; 5 received placebo; per-sample allocation not given. At day 63 after the first vaccine or placebo injection, samples were drawn. Libraries were prepared by immunoSEQ multiplex PCR; TCRdb keeps only in-frame clonotypes and omits some of them. The table includes 250,000 to 300,000 clones, around 87% detected once. Turning to this clone: Its target is unknown.

The clonotype was recovered from a person between 18 and 59 years old who received the Ad26.COV2.S COVID-19 vaccine or a placebo. This sample comprised peripheral blood, obtained in a trial of Ad26.COV2.S vaccine versus placebo. This chain uses TRBV5-1 with TRBJ2-1, with a tentative D call TRBD1 (5 bases). CDR3 nucleotide sequence: TGCGCCAGCAGCTTGGGGTCAGGGTGGAATGAGCAGTTCTTC. Protein: CASSLGSGWNEQFF.